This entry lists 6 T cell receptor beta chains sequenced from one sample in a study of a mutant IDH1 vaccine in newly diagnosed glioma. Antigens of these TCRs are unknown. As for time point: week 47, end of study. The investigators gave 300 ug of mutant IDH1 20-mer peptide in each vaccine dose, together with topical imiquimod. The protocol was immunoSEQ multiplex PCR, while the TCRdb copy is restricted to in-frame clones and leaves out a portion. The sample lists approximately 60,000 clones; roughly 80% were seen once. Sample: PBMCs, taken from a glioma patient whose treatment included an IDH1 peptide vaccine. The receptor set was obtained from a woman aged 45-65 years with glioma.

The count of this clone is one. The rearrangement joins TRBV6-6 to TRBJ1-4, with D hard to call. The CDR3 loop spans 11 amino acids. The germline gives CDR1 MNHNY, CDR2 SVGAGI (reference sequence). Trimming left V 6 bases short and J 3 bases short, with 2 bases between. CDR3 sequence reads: CASSSNEKLFF. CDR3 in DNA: TGTGCCAGCAGCTCTAATGAAAAACTGTTTTTT.

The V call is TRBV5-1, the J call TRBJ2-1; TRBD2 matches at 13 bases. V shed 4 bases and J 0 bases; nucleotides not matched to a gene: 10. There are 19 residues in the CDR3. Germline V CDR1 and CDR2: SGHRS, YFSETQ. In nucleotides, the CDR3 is TGCGCCAGCAGCCAGGGGACTAGCGGGGCGATGAGCTCCTACAATGAGCAGTTCTTC. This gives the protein CASSQGTSGAMSSYNEQFF.

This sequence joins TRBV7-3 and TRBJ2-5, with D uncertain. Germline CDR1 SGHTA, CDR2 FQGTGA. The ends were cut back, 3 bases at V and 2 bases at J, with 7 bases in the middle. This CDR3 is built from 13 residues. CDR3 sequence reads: CASSLGLQETQYF. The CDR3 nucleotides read TGTGCCAGCAGCTTGGGCTTACAAGAGACCCAGTACTTC.

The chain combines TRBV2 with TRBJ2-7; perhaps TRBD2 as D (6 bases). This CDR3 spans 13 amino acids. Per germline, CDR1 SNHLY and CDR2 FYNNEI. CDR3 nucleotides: TGTGTTCACCCGGGACTCCAACTCTACGAGCAGTACTTC. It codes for CVHPGLQLYEQYF.

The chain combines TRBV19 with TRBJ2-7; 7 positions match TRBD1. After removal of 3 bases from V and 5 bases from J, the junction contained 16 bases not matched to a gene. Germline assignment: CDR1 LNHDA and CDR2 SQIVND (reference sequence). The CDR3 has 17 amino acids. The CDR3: CASSMYTWTGLVNEQYF. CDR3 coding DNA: TGTGCCAGTAGTATGTATACTTGGACAGGTCTAGTGAACGAGCAGTACTTC.

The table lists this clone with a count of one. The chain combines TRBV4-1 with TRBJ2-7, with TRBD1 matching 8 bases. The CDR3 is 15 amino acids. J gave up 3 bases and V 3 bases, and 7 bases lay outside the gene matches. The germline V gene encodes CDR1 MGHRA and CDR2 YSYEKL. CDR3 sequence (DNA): TGCGCCAGCAGCCAGGGGCGAGGACAGGGCTACGAGCAGTACTTC. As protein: CASSQGRGQGYEQYF.